The 22 T cell receptor beta chains below all came from one sample that was sequenced in a study of blood T cell repertoires in COVID-19. Here immunoSEQ multiplex PCR was the method, and the copy in TCRdb shows in-frame clones only, minus some. Among about 130,000 clones listed, 79% were seen once. The sequenced sample consisted of peripheral blood. Receptors originate from a man in his forties or fifties with active or convalescent COVID-19.

The chain links TRBV7-2 to TRBJ1-6, with TRBD1 as a possible D gene (6 bases). Looked up from germline, CDR1 is SGHTA and CDR2 is FQGNSA. This CDR3 comprises 17 residues. Trimming removed 7 bases at V and 10 bases at J, with 26 bases between. DNA for the CDR3: TGTGCCAGCACCAGGGGAGGGACGCCGGTTGCAGGGTCACCCCTCCACTTT. This sequence encodes CASTRGGTPVAGSPLHF.

The chain couples TRBV6-5 to TRBJ1-2, with 7 bases matching TRBD1. This CDR3 comprises 14 residues. Per germline, CDR1 MNHEY and CDR2 SVGAGI. Unmatched junction bases numbered 2, after V lost 2 bases and J lost 2 bases. The CDR3 reads CASSYGRGNYGYTF. The CDR3 DNA is TGTGCCAGCAGTTACGGCAGGGGGAACTATGGCTACACCTTC.

The V call is TRBV19, the J call TRBJ2-2; 11 bases match TRBD1. Germline V gene sequence: CDR1 LNHDA, CDR2 SQIVND (reference sequence). Trimming took 7 bases from V and 5 from J; bases not matched to a gene: 9. CDR3 size: 16 residues. DNA for the CDR3: TGTGCCAGTACCCCGCTTGGGACAGGGGGTACCGGGGAGCTGTTTTTT. This codes for CASTPLGTGGTGELFF.

V usage is TRBV9 and J usage is TRBJ1-6; 7 bases line up with TRBD1. The CDR3 length is 13 residues. Germline values: CDR1 SGDLS, CDR2 YYNGEE. After removal of 2 bases from V and 8 bases from J, the junction contained 1 base not matched to a gene. This CDR3 is CASSVDRDSPLHF. In DNA, the CDR3 is TGTGCCAGCAGCGTCGACAGGGATTCACCCCTCCACTTT.

This chain joins TRBV11-1 and TRBJ2-2; no firm D call. V was cut by 6 bases and J by 1 base, with 9 bases left in between. In germline, CDR1 is SGHAT, CDR2 FQDESV (reference sequence). This CDR3 has 14 residues. CDR3 sequence reads: CASRNTRNTGELFF. CDR3 nucleotide sequence: TGTGCCAGCAGGAATACGAGGAACACCGGGGAGCTGTTTTTT.

The chain employs TRBV7-9 and TRBJ2-1; possible D gene TRBD2, 5 bases. This CDR3 comprises 17 residues. The V and J ends lost 0 bases and 3 bases respectively, with 15 bases between them. CDR1 is SEHNR and CDR2 is FQNEAQ in the germline V gene (reference sequence). The CDR3 sequence is CASSLAPASTFYNEQFF. For the CDR3, the DNA is TGTGCCAGCAGCTTAGCCCCGGCTAGCACCTTCTACAATGAGCAGTTCTTC.

V usage is TRBV30 and J usage is TRBJ1-5; D is possibly TRBD1 (6 bases). This CDR3 has 14 residues. V was pared by 0 bases and J by 4 bases, with 10 bases between. CDR1 and CDR2 from the germline V gene are GTSNPN and SVGIG (reference sequence). The CDR3 reads CAWSVPGANQPQHF. CDR3 DNA: TGTGCCTGGAGTGTTCCAGGGGCGAATCAGCCCCAGCATTTT.

The chain couples TRBV19 to TRBJ1-5; no reliable D call. V was shortened by 5 bases and J by 3 bases, with 11 bases between the two germline ends. CDR3 length: 14 residues. Germline values: CDR1 LNHDA, CDR2 SQIVND (reference sequence). DNA for the CDR3: TGTGCCAGTAGTGTCGGTGCCTACAATCAGCCCCAGCATTTT. The encoded protein is CASSVGAYNQPQHF.

This rearrangement joins TRBV28 to TRBJ2-7; D gene uncertain. Trimming removed 3 bases at V and 0 bases at J, with 15 bases between. The CDR3 is 16 amino acids. Germline CDR1 MDHEN, CDR2 SYDVKM. The CDR3 coding sequence is TGTGCCAGCAGTTTCCCTACGTCCAAGAGCTCCTACGAGCAGTACTTC. Protein: CASSFPTSKSSYEQYF.

The chain employs TRBV30 and TRBJ2-3; no definite D call. The germline V gene encodes CDR1 GTSNPN and CDR2 SVGIG (reference sequence). The CDR3 loop spans 12 amino acids. V was cut by 1 base and J by 3 bases, with 5 bases left in between. The CDR3 sequence is CAWSATTDTQYF. CDR3 sequence (DNA): TGTGCCTGGAGTGCCACTACAGATACGCAGTATTTT.

This chain uses TRBV9 with TRBJ1-2; D may be TRBD1 (5 bases). Germline CDR1 SGDLS, CDR2 YYNGEE. The CDR3 has 16 amino acids. The V end lost 4 bases, the J end lost 7 bases, and 23 bases lay between the germline ends. The CDR3 loop reads CASSSHPGTVRSGYTF. The CDR3 DNA is TGTGCCAGCAGCTCCCACCCCGGGACTGTTAGGAGTGGCTACACCTTC.

The V call is TRBV7-2, the J call TRBJ1-5, with a tentative D call TRBD1 (5 bases). The germline gives CDR1 SGHTA, CDR2 FQGNSA. The CDR3 runs 13 residues. V lost 6 bases, J lost 5 bases, and 11 bases lay in between. CDR3 loop: CASSRGGDQPQHF. CDR3 coding DNA: TGTGCCAGCAGTCGTGGAGGGGATCAGCCCCAGCATTTT.

The chain couples TRBV6-5 to TRBJ2-1; 7 bases are shared with TRBD1. This CDR3 region has 13 residues. With V trimmed by 5 bases and J by 4 bases, 2 bases remained unmatched. Germline V lookup: CDR1 MNHEY, CDR2 SVGAGI. The CDR3 here is CASSKGQYNEQFF. The CDR3 DNA reads TGTGCCAGCAGTAAGGGACAGTACAATGAGCAGTTCTTC.

The chain couples TRBV11-3 to TRBJ2-5, with a possible D match to TRBD1 (5 bases). CDR1 is SGHNT, CDR2 YENEEA, per germline. Trimming pared 5 bases from V and 2 bases from J, leaving 9 bases between. There are 13 residues in the CDR3. The CDR3 bases are TGTGCCAGCAGCCCGACAGCTCAAGAGACCCAGTACTTC. Translating it yields CASSPTAQETQYF.

This chain joins TRBV11-2 and TRBJ2-1; 12 bases match TRBD2. The CDR3 is 16 amino acids. J was trimmed by 7 bases and V by 4 bases; bases with no gene match: 8. Germline V CDR1 and CDR2: SGHAT, FQNNGV. The CDR3 reads CASSSPTSGRTNEQFF. The CDR3 DNA is TGTGCCAGCAGCTCCCCGACTAGCGGGAGAACGAATGAGCAGTTCTTC.

The chain joins TRBV4-1 to TRBJ1-1; 9 bases agree with TRBD1. V was clipped by 4 bases and J by 4 bases; unmatched bases: 13. Germline V CDR1 and CDR2: MGHRA, YSYEKL. CDR3 length: 17 residues. CDR3 nucleotide sequence: TGCGCCAGCAGCCCCCTAGGTACAGGGGGCAGGACCACTGAAGCTTTCTTT. The encoded protein is CASSPLGTGGRTTEAFF.

The V call is TRBV7-2, the J call TRBJ2-7; 7 bases map to TRBD2. CDR1 and CDR2 (germline): SGHTA, FQGNSA. V lost 3 bases and J lost 0; bases outside the gene matches: 5. The CDR3 extends over 15 amino acids. The CDR3 sequence: CASSFWGGNSYEQYF. DNA for the CDR3: TGTGCCAGCAGCTTCTGGGGGGGAAACTCCTACGAGCAGTACTTC.

The chain employs TRBV19 and TRBJ1-3; TRBD1 matches at 7 bases. The V and J ends lost 5 bases and 4 bases, in that order; junction bases with no gene match: 8. This CDR3 has 15 amino acids. Per germline, CDR1 LNHDA and CDR2 SQIVND (reference sequence). Written as DNA, the CDR3 is TGTGCCAGTAGTCCGAGGACAGGCGGAGGAAACACCATATATTTT. Translating it yields CASSPRTGGGNTIYF.

The genes are TRBV4-1 and TRBJ1-2; TRBD1 is a possible D gene (5 bases). CDR1 MGHRA and CDR2 YSYEKL come from the germline V gene. The V end lost 6 bases, the J end lost 6 bases, and 14 bases lay between the germline ends. The CDR3 consists of 13 residues. The CDR3 protein is CASRGEAWDGYTF. DNA of the CDR3: TGCGCCAGCAGAGGGGAGGCATGGGATGGCTACACCTTC.

This clone was seen a few times. This chain joins TRBV27 and TRBJ1-6; maybe TRBD1 (6 bases). The CDR3 sequence is 17 residues long. V lost 1 base and J lost 8, with 18 bases in between. Looked up from germline, CDR1 is MNHEY and CDR2 is SMNVEV (reference sequence). CDR3 coding DNA: TGTGCCAGCAGTTTATTGTTAGGACAGACCAGTCATTCACCCCTCCACTTT. It specifies CASSLLLGQTSHSPLHF.

The V and J genes are TRBV4-3 and TRBJ1-2, with D tentatively TRBD1 (6 bases). Deletions cut 4 bases from V and 4 bases from J, with 16 bases between. This CDR3 region has 15 residues. Germline V gene data show CDR1 as LGHNA and CDR2 as YSLEER. The CDR3 bases are TGCGCCAGCAGCCCATCAGGGGCAATAGGCTATGGCTACACCTTC. Translated, it gives CASSPSGAIGYGYTF.

The gene calls are TRBV7-2 and TRBJ2-7, with TRBD2 identical over 8 bases. CDR1 is SGHTA, CDR2 FQGNSA, per germline. J lost 0 bases, V lost 5 bases, and 6 bases had no gene match. The CDR3 contains 15 residues. The CDR3: CASSQTSASSYEQYF. As DNA, the CDR3 is TGTGCCAGCAGCCAGACTAGCGCATCCTCCTACGAGCAGTACTTC. The whole variable domain, remainder taken from reference TRBV7-2 and TRBJ2-7, is GAGVSQSPSNKVTEKGKDVELRCDPISGHTALYWYRQSLGQGLEFLIYFQGNSAPDKSGLPSDRFSAERTGGSVSTLTIQRTQQEDSAVYLCASSQTSASSYEQYFGPGTRLTVT.